This entry lists 23 T cell receptor beta chains sequenced from one sample in a study of cytomegalovirus exposure and HLA in healthy donors. Both 60 Vbeta primers and 13 Jbeta primers went into the PCR. TCRdb's copy holds only in-frame clones and misses some; the assay was immunoSEQ multiplex PCR. The data contain some 200,000 clones, 83% of them singletons. Input material: PBMCs. Receptors originate from a girl aged 5-17 years in good health and CMV-seronegative.

The chain employs TRBV7-6 and TRBJ2-7; possible D gene TRBD1, 6 bases. Germline V lookup: CDR1 SGHVS, CDR2 FNYEAQ. The CDR3 length is 16 residues. V shed 4 bases and J shed 4 bases, with 20 bases lying between them. The CDR3 protein is CASSSGARLSSYEQYF. CDR3 coding DNA: TGTGCCAGCAGCTCAGGGGCTAGGTTATCATCGTACGAGCAGTACTTC.

The chain is built from TRBV30 and TRBJ1-2, with D unresolved. The CDR3 has 11 residues. Deletions cut 0 bases from V and 14 bases from J, with 13 bases between. Germline V gene sequence: CDR1 GTSNPN, CDR2 SVGIG (reference sequence). The CDR3 DNA reads as TGTGCCTGGAGTGTAAGGCAAGGAGGAACCTTC. Encoded protein: CAWSVRQGGTF. Combining the CDR3 with reference TRBV30 and TRBJ1-2 gives the whole variable domain SQTIHQWPATLVQPVGSPLSLECTVEGTSNPNLYWYRQAAGRGLQLLFYSVGIGQISSEVPQNLSASRPQDRQFILSSKKLLLSDSGFYLCAWSVRQGGTFGSGTRLTVV.

This chain links TRBV19 with TRBJ2-1, with 12 positions matching TRBD2. J gave up 1 base and V 3 bases, and 4 bases lay outside the gene matches. This CDR3 is 17 amino acids long. Germline V gene sequence: CDR1 LNHDA, CDR2 SQIVND (reference sequence). DNA of the CDR3: TGTGCCAGTAGTATCCTAGCGGGAGGGCAGTCCTACAATGAGCAGTTCTTC. Protein sequence: CASSILAGGQSYNEQFF. Together with reference TRBV19 and TRBJ2-1, the CDR3 gives the full variable domain: DGGITQSPKYLFRKEGQNVTLSCEQNLNHDAMYWYRQDPGQGLRLIYYSQIVNDFQKGDIAEGYSVSREKKESFPLTVTSAQKNPTAFYLCASSILAGGQSYNEQFFGPGTRLTVL.

V gene TRBV18 combines with J gene TRBJ1-1; 12 bases map to TRBD1. The CDR3 spans 17 residues. After removal of 0 bases from V and 1 base from J, the junction contained 3 bases not matched to a gene. The germline CDR1 and CDR2 sequences are KGHSH and LQKENI. The CDR3 nucleotides read TGTGCCAGCTCACCACCTGGGACAGGGGGCCCGAACACTGAAGCTTTCTTT. Residues: CASSPPGTGGPNTEAFF.

The V and J genes are TRBV10-1 and TRBJ2-7, with D unclear. Germline V gene data show CDR1 as WNHNN and CDR2 as SYGVQD (reference sequence). CDR3 length: 13 residues. Deletions cut 5 bases from V and 2 bases from J, with 10 bases between. This chain's CDR3 is CASSPNRAYEQYF. As DNA, the CDR3 is TGCGCCAGCAGTCCCAACAGAGCCTACGAGCAGTACTTC.

The V gene is TRBV5-1, the J gene TRBJ1-1; D unresolved. The germline V gene has CDR1 SGHRS and CDR2 YFSETQ. The CDR3 has 15 residues. V lost 5 bases and J 0 bases, leaving 14 bases between the germline ends. The CDR3 spells CASRREELMNTEAFF. CDR3 bases: TGCGCCAGCAGGAGGGAAGAACTCATGAACACTGAAGCTTTCTTT.

This chain joins TRBV28 and TRBJ1-4; D is unresolved. V shed 5 bases and J shed 4 bases, with 11 bases lying between them. Germline CDR1 and CDR2: MDHEN and SYDVKM. This CDR3 comprises 14 residues. Here the CDR3 reads CASSPPVRNEKLFF. CDR3 coding DNA: TGTGCCAGCAGTCCACCAGTCCGTAATGAAAAACTGTTTTTT.

The rearrangement uses TRBV7-6 and TRBJ2-3; TRBD2 aligns across 14 bases. Trimming removed 5 bases from V and 0 bases from J; junction bases left unmatched: 7. Germline V lookup: CDR1 SGHVS, CDR2 FNYEAQ. The CDR3 is 18 residues long. CDR3 nucleotide sequence: TGTGCCAGCAGCCCGGGACTAGCGGGAGAACGAAGCACAGATACGCAGTATTTT. This codes for CASSPGLAGERSTDTQYF.

In its sample, this clone was seen once. The chain employs TRBV7-2 and TRBJ1-1, with D possibly being TRBD1 (6 bases). This CDR3 has 14 residues. Germline V CDR1 and CDR2: SGHTA, FQGNSA. V was cut by 5 bases and J by 7 bases, with 17 bases left in between. For the CDR3, the DNA is TGTGCCAGCAGCCCCTCAGGGGACGGCAATGAAGCTTTCTTT. This translates into CASSPSGDGNEAFF.

CDR3 region: CAWSTGSAGNTIYF. CDR3 nucleotides: TGTGCCTGGAGCACAGGGAGTGCAGGAAACACCATATATTTT. This chain connects TRBV30 to TRBJ1-3; D might be TRBD1 (6 bases). Germline V gene sequence: CDR1 GTSNPN, CDR2 SVGIG (reference sequence). V lost 3 bases, J lost 4 bases, and 13 bases lay in between. The CDR3 extends over 14 amino acids.

The chain links TRBV9 to TRBJ1-6; D is perhaps TRBD1 (5 bases). Germline-derived CDR1 and CDR2 are SGDLS and YYNGEE. CDR3 length: 16 amino acids. V lost 0 bases and J 9 bases, leaving 16 bases between the germline ends. The CDR3 nucleotides read TGTGCCAGCAGCGTAGAATCCAGGGCAACCCTTTCACCCCTCCACTTT. It encodes CASSVESRATLSPLHF. The complete variable domain, with remaining parts taken from reference TRBV9 and TRBJ1-6, reads DSGVTQTPKHLITATGQRVTLRCSPRSGDLSVYWYQQSLDQGLQFLIQYYNGEERAKGNILERFSAQQFPDLHSELNLSSLELGDSALYFCASSVESRATLSPLHFGNGTRLTVT.

The chain combines TRBV7-9 with TRBJ2-2; D is ambiguous. Trimming cost V 5 bases and J 0 bases, with 4 bases left between them. Germline CDR1 reads SEHNR; CDR2 reads FQNEAQ (reference sequence). CDR3 length equals 13 residues. The CDR3 DNA is TGTGCCAGCAGCGGCACGAACACCGGGGAGCTGTTTTTT. This codes for CASSGTNTGELFF.

The sample holds one count of this clone. V gene TRBV4-1 combines with J gene TRBJ2-3, with a tentative D call TRBD2 (6 bases). The germline V gene encodes CDR1 MGHRA and CDR2 YSYEKL. The CDR3 contains 16 residues. V lost 4 bases to trimming and J lost 1 base, with 15 bases between them. Written as DNA, the CDR3 is TGCGCCAGCAGCCCCATAAGGAGGGAAGGCACAGATACGCAGTATTTT. It codes for CASSPIRREGTDTQYF.

V and J are TRBV11-3 and TRBJ1-5; D unclear. The CDR3 runs 14 residues. Trimming took 1 base from V and 9 from J, leaving 13 bases between them. Germline V gives CDR1 SGHNT, CDR2 YENEEA. In DNA, the CDR3 is TGTGCCAGCAGCTTAGGTTCGGGAGGATCGCCCCAGCATTTT. This sequence encodes CASSLGSGGSPQHF.

Comment on this clone: Different DNA sequences within this sample yield the same CDR3. The rearrangement uses TRBV9 and TRBJ2-3; D possibly corresponds to TRBD1 (5 bases). The CDR3 length is 14 residues. Per germline, CDR1 SGDLS and CDR2 YYNGEE. Trimming stripped 0 bases from V and 1 base from J, with 6 bases between. CDR3 sequence: CASSVVGGTDTQYF. For the CDR3, the DNA is TGTGCCAGCAGCGTAGTAGGGGGCACAGATACGCAGTATTTT.

The chain combines TRBV4-2 with TRBJ2-1; 9 bases fit TRBD2. The CDR3 consists of 16 residues. Germline V gene sequence: CDR1 LGHNA, CDR2 YNFKEQ. V was pared by 0 bases and J by 4 bases, with 4 bases of the junction left unmatched. Written as DNA, the CDR3 is TGTGCCAGCAGCCAAGACCTAGCGGGATCTTACAATGAGCAGTTCTTC. Translating gives CASSQDLAGSYNEQFF.

A few counts support this clone. V usage is TRBV19 and J usage is TRBJ1-5, with D uncertain. V was trimmed by 4 bases and J by 6 bases, leaving 13 bases between them. The CDR3 is made up of 14 amino acids. CDR1 and CDR2 from the germline V gene are LNHDA and SQIVND (reference sequence). The CDR3 region is CASSTNRGGQPQHF. The CDR3 nucleotides are TGTGCCAGTAGTACGAACCGGGGTGGTCAGCCCCAGCATTTT.

The V gene is TRBV27, the J gene TRBJ2-7; TRBD1 agrees at 9 bases. Germline V gene sequence: CDR1 MNHEY, CDR2 SMNVEV (reference sequence). V lost 5 bases, J lost 4 bases, and 15 bases stayed unmatched. The CDR3 is made up of 17 amino acids. The DNA for the CDR3 is TGTGCCAGCAGTCTCCGACCCCTAAGGACAGGGGATTACGAGCAGTACTTC. Its protein product is CASSLRPLRTGDYEQYF.

The J gene is TRBJ2-5, the V gene TRBV2; 10 bases match TRBD1. Losses at the gene ends were 2 bases for V and 2 bases for J; bases not matched to a gene: 5. Per germline, CDR1 SNHLY and CDR2 FYNNEI. The CDR3 loop spans 16 amino acids. CDR3 coding DNA: TGTGCCAGCAGTGAAAGGGGGACAGGGGTACAAGAGACCCAGTACTTC. It codes for CASSERGTGVQETQYF.

This rearrangement joins TRBV4-2 to TRBJ2-3, with 9 bases lining up with TRBD2. With 0 bases clipped from V and 1 base from J, the junction kept 2 bases outside the gene matches. The CDR3 is 16 residues long. CDR1 is LGHNA, CDR2 YNFKEQ, per germline. The CDR3 bases are TGTGCCAGCAGCCAAGAAGTAGCGGGGGGCACAGATACGCAGTATTTT. This gives the protein CASSQEVAGGTDTQYF.

The chain links TRBV28 to TRBJ2-3; D ambiguous. The CDR3 covers 14 residues. V gave up 8 bases and J gave up 0 bases, with 12 bases separating them. Germline CDR1 is MDHEN and CDR2 is SYDVKM. The CDR3: CASDSYTSTDTQYF. In DNA form, the CDR3 reads TGTGCCAGCGATTCGTATACTAGCACAGATACGCAGTATTTT.

The V and J genes are TRBV19 and TRBJ1-2; 8 bases map to TRBD1. V dropped 7 bases and J dropped 2; count of bases not matched to a gene: 9. This CDR3 comprises 15 residues. Per germline, CDR1 LNHDA and CDR2 SQIVND (reference sequence). Written as DNA, the CDR3 is TGTGCCAGTATGAGCCCAGGGGGCGCAAACTATGGCTACACCTTC. Translated, it gives CASMSPGGANYGYTF.

This sequence joins TRBV11-2 and TRBJ2-7; D not resolved. Germline-derived CDR1 and CDR2 are SGHAT and FQNNGV. The CDR3 is 13 residues long. V was trimmed by 4 bases and J by 0 bases, leaving 7 bases between them. The CDR3 bases are TGTGCCAGCAGCTCGGTTGGCTCCTACGAGCAGTACTTC. It translates to CASSSVGSYEQYF.